These 23 T cell receptor beta chains were sequenced from one sample in a study of OX40 agonist ivuxolimab in advanced cancers. The assay was immunoSEQ multiplex PCR, and TCRdb's table has in-frame clones only and misses some. The sample shows 65,000 to 90,000 clones, around nine tenths of them seen only once. The sample was CD4+ or CD8+ T cells sorted from blood, taken in a trial of the OX40 agonist ivuxolimab. The receptor set was obtained from an adult with an advanced solid tumor such as melanoma, head and neck, liver or kidney cancer.

The CDR3 sequence is CASQQSMNTEAFF. The DNA of the CDR3 is TGTGCCAGCCAACAGTCAATGAACACTGAAGCTTTCTTT. The chain couples TRBV7-9 to TRBJ1-1, with D uncertain. Per germline, CDR1 SEHNR and CDR2 FQNEAQ (reference sequence). Trimming removed 8 bases from V and 0 bases from J, with 10 bases in between. CDR3 size: 13 residues.

The genes are TRBV5-4 and TRBJ2-5; D tentatively reads TRBD1 or TRBD2 (5 bases each). Germline V gives CDR1 SGHNT, CDR2 YYREEE (reference sequence). Trimming stripped 4 bases from V and 0 bases from J, with 22 bases between. The CDR3 contains 18 residues. The CDR3 region has the DNA TGTGCCAGCAGCCTGGGGGTTGGCTCAGGTCCGTACCAAGAGACCCAGTACTTC. Its translation is CASSLGVGSGPYQETQYF. The whole variable domain, remainder taken from reference TRBV5-4 and TRBJ2-5, is ETGVTQSPTHLIKTRGQQVTLRCSSQSGHNTVSWYQQALGQGPQFIFQYYREEENGRGNFPPRFSGLQFPNYSSELNVNALELDDSALYLCASSLGVGSGPYQETQYFGPGTRLLVL.

Concerning this clone: Different DNA sequences within this sample yield the same CDR3. The chain couples TRBV7-2 to TRBJ1-4; TRBD1 agrees at 7 bases. CDR3 length: 15 amino acids. The J segment lost 8 bases and the V segment lost 6 bases, leaving 12 bases of the junction unmatched. The germline V gene has CDR1 SGHTA and CDR2 FQGNSA. The CDR3 here is CASSPAGRGLEKLFF. CDR3 bases: TGTGCCAGCAGTCCCGCGGGTAGGGGGCTGGAAAAACTGTTTTTT.

V is TRBV5-1 and J is TRBJ1-1; D remains unclear. Trimming pared 0 bases from V and 1 base from J, leaving 7 bases between. The CDR3 has 14 amino acids. Germline CDR1 SGHRS, CDR2 YFSETQ. The CDR3 here is CASSLGPTNTEAFF. In DNA, the CDR3 is TGCGCCAGCAGCTTGGGACCGACGAACACTGAAGCTTTCTTT.

As regards this clone: Because the CDR3's place on the DNA is in doubt, the DNA is left out and the CDR3 is given as listed by TCRdb. The chain employs TRBV28 and TRBJ1-5. Per the germline V gene, CDR1 is MDHEN and CDR2 is SYDVKM. The CDR3 totals 14 residues, both ends included. The CDR3 region is CASSFGEGLQPQHF.

The chain links TRBV4-3 to TRBJ1-2; possible D gene TRBD1, 5 bases. Germline lookup yields CDR1 LGHNA and CDR2 YSLEER. Deletions cut 0 bases from V and 0 bases from J, with 11 bases between. This CDR3 region has 16 residues. The CDR3 DNA sequence: TGCGCCAGCAGCCAAGATTGGGGACCCTCTAACTATGGCTACACCTTC. Its protein product is CASSQDWGPSNYGYTF.

CDR3: CASSSTSGGLYNEQFF. DNA of the CDR3: TGCGCCAGCAGCTCGACTAGCGGGGGTCTCTACAATGAGCAGTTCTTC. The chain recombines TRBV5-1 with TRBJ2-1; 12 nucleotides agree with TRBD2. V was clipped by 3 bases and J by 3 bases; unmatched bases: 4. Per the germline V gene, CDR1 is SGHRS and CDR2 is YFSETQ. There are 16 residues in the CDR3.

DNA for the CDR3: TGTGCCTGGACCAATCGCTCCAGACGTGGCTACACCTTC. Translated, it gives CAWTNRSRRGYTF. This chain uses TRBV30 with TRBJ1-2; D is unclear. Germline V CDR1 and CDR2: GTSNPN, SVGIG (reference sequence). Between the trimmed V and J ends, which lost 4 bases and 7 bases, there was a span of 16 bases. The length of the CDR3 is 13 residues.

V gene TRBV7-6 combines with J gene TRBJ1-5; possibly TRBD1 for D (6 bases). CDR1 and CDR2 (germline): SGHVS, FNYEAQ. There are 14 residues in the CDR3. V gave up 3 bases and J gave up 6 bases, with 12 bases separating them. CDR3 coding DNA: TGTGCCAGCAGCTTGGAGGGACACCCTCAGCCCCAGCATTTT. Protein sequence: CASSLEGHPQPQHF.

This sequence joins TRBV6-6 and TRBJ2-3; 9 positions agree with TRBD2. Germline CDR1 is MNHNY and CDR2 is SVGAGI (reference sequence). The CDR3 is 15 amino acids. Trimming took 0 bases from V and 8 from J; bases not matched to a gene: 6. CDR3 amino acids: CASSYSGTSLVTQYF. CDR3 coding DNA: TGTGCCAGCAGTTACTCAGGGACTAGCCTTGTTACGCAGTATTTT.

The chain links TRBV2 to TRBJ2-2, with TRBD2 identical over 8 bases. V lost 6 bases and J lost 4; bases outside the gene matches: 7. Looked up from germline, CDR1 is SNHLY and CDR2 is FYNNEI. This CDR3 is 15 amino acids long. This chain's CDR3 is CASRALAARTGELFF. CDR3 bases: TGTGCCAGCAGGGCACTAGCGGCCCGCACCGGGGAGCTGTTTTTT.

This chain connects TRBV27 to TRBJ1-2; D possibly corresponds to TRBD1 (5 bases). The CDR3 runs to 13 residues. The V end was cut by 5 bases, the J end by 3 bases, with 10 bases between. Per germline, CDR1 MNHEY and CDR2 SMNVEV (reference sequence). The CDR3 spells CASSRDGDYGYTF. The CDR3 coding sequence is TGTGCCAGCAGTCGGGACGGCGACTATGGCTACACCTTC.

The CDR3 protein is CASSQEFGLYGYTF. The DNA of the CDR3 is TGTGCCAGCAGCCAAGAATTCGGCCTCTATGGCTACACCTTC. The rearrangement uses TRBV14 and TRBJ1-2; no clear D gene. Per the germline V gene, CDR1 is SGHDN and CDR2 is FVKESK. The V end was cut by 0 bases, the J end by 4 bases, with 9 bases between. The CDR3 has 14 amino acids.

The chain employs TRBV11-3 and TRBJ2-1; D possibly matches TRBD1 or TRBD2 (5 bases each). Trimming removed 3 bases at V and 2 bases at J, with 11 bases between. CDR3 length: 15 residues. Germline values: CDR1 SGHNT, CDR2 YENEEA. The CDR3: CASSLGTVTYNEQFF. In DNA form, the CDR3 reads TGTGCCAGCAGCTTGGGGACGGTAACCTACAATGAGCAGTTCTTC.

The rearrangement joins TRBV6-4 to TRBJ2-7, with 12 positions matching TRBD1. The CDR3 covers 14 residues. Germline V CDR1 and CDR2: MRHNA, SNTAGT. The trim removed 9 bases at V and 6 bases at J, leaving 9 bases unmatched. The CDR3 loop reads CARKVRDRGREQYF. The CDR3 coding sequence is TGTGCCAGAAAGGTACGGGACAGGGGGCGCGAGCAGTACTTC.

The V and J genes are TRBV6-5 and TRBJ2-7, with D hard to call. The CDR3 runs 13 residues. V shed 5 bases and J shed 2 bases, with 10 bases lying between them. Germline CDR1 is MNHEY and CDR2 is SVGAGI. CDR3 region: CASSPAQAYEQYF. In DNA, the CDR3 is TGTGCCAGCAGTCCCGCCCAGGCCTACGAGCAGTACTTC.

The chain employs TRBV6-6 and TRBJ2-1, with 10 bases lining up with TRBD2. This CDR3 comprises 15 residues. Losses at the gene ends were 6 bases for V and 5 bases for J; bases not matched to a gene: 7. Germline V gene data show CDR1 as MNHNY and CDR2 as SVGAGI (reference sequence). The CDR3 region is CASRGTSGVHNEQFF. The DNA of the CDR3 is TGTGCCAGCAGAGGAACTAGCGGGGTTCACAATGAGCAGTTCTTC.

The chain carries TRBV6-5 and TRBJ1-1; D may be TRBD1 (5 bases). CDR3 length: 13 amino acids. V shed 2 bases and J shed 6 bases, with 10 bases lying between them. From germline, CDR1 is MNHEY and CDR2 SVGAGI. DNA for the CDR3: TGTGCCAGCAGTTACGGGCAGGGCGCTGAAGCTTTCTTT. Translation gives CASSYGQGAEAFF.

This clone came up many times. The chain recombines TRBV5-6 with TRBJ1-2; maybe TRBD1 (5 bases). The germline CDR1 and CDR2 sequences are SGHDT and YYEEEE. Trimming cost V 7 bases and J 2 bases, with 12 bases left between them. This CDR3 is built from 13 residues. The DNA of the CDR3 is TGTGCCAGCGGGGGTGACAGCAACTATGGCTACACCTTC. Residues: CASGGDSNYGYTF.

V is TRBV9 and J is TRBJ2-5; a possible D gene is TRBD2 (6 bases). Germline V gives CDR1 SGDLS, CDR2 YYNGEE. The CDR3 extends over 18 amino acids. V was cut by 0 bases and J by 2 bases, with 20 bases left in between. The CDR3 DNA is TGTGCCAGCAGCGTAGCTAATCCGTCTAGCGCACTACAAGAGACCCAGTACTTC. This encodes CASSVANPSSALQETQYF.

The chain couples TRBV5-5 to TRBJ1-3; 7 bases map to TRBD1. There are 16 residues in the CDR3. Germline V gives CDR1 SGHKS, CDR2 YYEKEE (reference sequence). J gave up 0 bases and V 3 bases, and 6 bases lay outside the gene matches. As DNA, the CDR3 is TGTGCCAGCAGCTCCGTCGGACAGGACTCTGGAAACACCATATATTTT. It translates to CASSSVGQDSGNTIYF.

The rearrangement uses TRBV5-1 and TRBJ2-5, with 8 positions matching TRBD2. Germline CDR1 and CDR2: SGHRS and YFSETQ. After removal of 2 bases from V and 0 bases from J, the junction contained 3 bases not matched to a gene. The CDR3 totals 15 residues. CDR3 residues: CASSFSGDHQETQYF. CDR3 sequence (DNA): TGCGCCAGCAGCTTTAGCGGGGACCACCAAGAGACCCAGTACTTC.

This sequence joins TRBV11-3 and TRBJ1-2, with a tentative D call TRBD1 (6 bases). There are 15 residues in the CDR3. CDR1 and CDR2 from the germline V gene are SGHNT and YENEEA. V was pared by 4 bases and J by 0 bases, with 12 bases between. DNA for the CDR3: TGTGCCAGCAGCTCAAAAGGGGGGCCTAACTATGGCTACACCTTC. This codes for CASSSKGGPNYGYTF.